This TCR beta chain was captured in a study of immune evolution from preneoplasia to lung adenocarcinoma. The table came from immunoSEQ multiplex PCR; TCRdb's copy has only in-frame clones and leaves some out. In the table there are over 9,000 clones, around 79% of which are singletons. Between the trimmed V and J ends, which lost 6 bases and 0 bases, there was a span of 14 bases. CDR1 is MNHEY and CDR2 is SMNVEV in the germline V gene (reference sequence). The CDR3 consists of 16 residues. Sequencing was performed on FFPE minimally invasive lung adenocarcinoma tissue. The sequence derives from an older donor with lung adenocarcinoma. This rearrangement joins TRBV27 to TRBJ2-2, with D unclear. This chain's CDR3 is CASSPTQFANTGELFF. The CDR3 region has the DNA TGTGCCAGCAGCCCAACACAGTTCGCGAACACCGGGGAGCTGTTTTTT.